A single sample is the source of the 21 T cell receptor beta chains below, sequenced in a study of blood T cell repertoires in COVID-19. Clones were sequenced by immunoSEQ multiplex PCR, and TCRdb holds only the in-frame ones, with some missing. The data show around 54,000 clones, roughly 90% seen once. Material for sequencing was peripheral blood. These receptors all stem from a human donor in a cohort sampled during active COVID-19.

The chain joins TRBV28 to TRBJ1-1; 8 bases align to TRBD1. Germline CDR1 is MDHEN and CDR2 is SYDVKM. J was trimmed by 3 bases and V by 5 bases; bases with no gene match: 8. The CDR3 is 15 residues long. The CDR3 DNA is TGTGCCAGCAGTCCGACCGGACAGGGCGACACTGAAGCTTTCTTT. Protein sequence: CASSPTGQGDTEAFF.

This chain joins TRBV30 and TRBJ1-1; D is unresolved. Germline values: CDR1 GTSNPN, CDR2 SVGIG (reference sequence). V lost 5 bases and J lost 2, with 12 bases in between. The CDR3 is made up of 13 amino acids. CDR3 region: CAWSRRVNTEAFF. The CDR3 region has the DNA TGTGCCTGGTCAAGGAGGGTAAACACTGAAGCTTTCTTT. The full variable domain, rest sourced from reference TRBV30 and TRBJ1-1, is SQTIHQWPATLVQPVGSPLSLECTVEGTSNPNLYWYRQAAGRGLQLLFYSVGIGQISSEVPQNLSASRPQDRQFILSSKKLLLSDSGFYLCAWSRRVNTEAFFGQGTRLTVV.

This chain links TRBV5-6 with TRBJ2-7; perhaps TRBD2 as D (6 bases). This CDR3 has 13 residues. Deletions cut 5 bases from V and 6 bases from J, with 15 bases between. Looked up from germline, CDR1 is SGHDT and CDR2 is YYEEEE. CDR3 residues: CASRFLGGSEQYF. CDR3 DNA: TGTGCCAGCAGATTCTTGGGGGGTTCCGAGCAGTACTTC.

This chain connects TRBV3-1 (or the pseudogene TRBV3-2) to TRBJ2-7, with D tentatively TRBD2 (6 bases). Germline CDR1 reads LGHDT; CDR2 reads YNNKEL (reference sequence). V was pared by 0 bases and J by 7 bases, with 28 bases between. The length of the CDR3 is 19 residues. The CDR3 region has the DNA TGTGCCAGCAGCCAAGAGGCCCTATGGGGGGAGTGGTCTTCTCGGGAGCAGTACTTC. This gives the protein CASSQEALWGEWSSREQYF.

The chain links TRBV27 to TRBJ2-3; 9 positions agree with TRBD2. The V segment lost 5 bases and the J segment 3 bases; nucleotides outside the gene matches: 6. The V gene's germline CDR1 is MNHEY and CDR2 SMNVEV (reference sequence). The CDR3 has 15 amino acids. The chain's CDR3 is CASSTTSGGTDTQYF. CDR3 nucleotide sequence: TGTGCCAGCAGTACGACTAGCGGTGGGACAGATACGCAGTATTTT.

This chain uses TRBV27 with TRBJ2-1, with 7 bases that match TRBD2. The CDR3 consists of 14 residues. The V segment lost 1 base and the J segment 7 bases; nucleotides outside the gene matches: 4. Germline CDR1 is MNHEY and CDR2 is SMNVEV (reference sequence). In DNA, the CDR3 is TGTGCCAGCAGTTTATTAGCGGGTTTAAATGAGCAGTTCTTC. It specifies CASSLLAGLNEQFF.

The genes are TRBV15 and TRBJ2-3; D is undetermined. From germline, CDR1 is LNHNV and CDR2 YYDKDF (reference sequence). The V end lost 2 bases, the J end lost 4 bases, and 10 bases lay between the germline ends. The CDR3 length is 14 residues. CDR3 in DNA: TGTGCCACCAGCAGACAACTGGTCGCAGATACGCAGTATTTT. Translating it yields CATSRQLVADTQYF. Supplemented by reference TRBV15 and TRBJ2-3, the full variable domain reads DAMVIQNPRYQVTQFGKPVTLSCSQTLNHNVMYWYQQKSSQAPKLLFHYYDKDFNNEADTPDNFQSRRPNTSFCFLDIRSPGLGDTAMYLCATSRQLVADTQYFGPGTRLTVL.

The J gene is TRBJ2-3, the V gene TRBV24-1; 8 positions match TRBD2. Trimming removed 4 bases from V and 3 bases from J; junction bases left unmatched: 5. This CDR3 is 15 amino acids long. Germline CDR1 KGHDR, CDR2 SFDVKD. For the CDR3, the DNA is TGTGCCACCAGTGAAACCGGGGGGGCGACAGATACGCAGTATTTT. Translation gives CATSETGGATDTQYF.

The V and J genes are TRBV7-8 and TRBJ2-3; 8 nucleotides match TRBD2. The germline CDR1 and CDR2 sequences are SGHVS and FQNEAQ. The V gene end was trimmed by 5 bases and the J gene end by 5 bases; junction bases not matched to a gene: 12. The CDR3 is 16 residues long. The CDR3 loop is CASSLPGTSTRDTQYF. In DNA, the CDR3 is TGTGCCAGCAGCCTCCCCGGGACTAGTACTCGAGATACGCAGTATTTT. The whole variable domain, remainder taken from reference TRBV7-8 and TRBJ2-3, is GAGVSQSPRYKVAKRGQDVALRCDPISGHVSLFWYQQALGQGPEFLTYFQNEAQLDKSGLPSDRFFAERPEGSVSTLKIQRTQQEDSAVYLCASSLPGTSTRDTQYFGPGTRLTVL.

This chain uses TRBV6-2 or TRBV6-3 with TRBJ2-3, with 9 bases fitting TRBD2. CDR1 and CDR2 from the germline V gene are MNHEY and SVGEGT. CDR3 length: 19 residues. V lost 2 bases and J lost 2; bases outside the gene matches: 14. CDR3 nucleotides: TGTGCCAGCAGTTACCTCGTTAGTAGCGGGAGTGCGAACACAGATACGCAGTATTTT. It encodes CASSYLVSSGSANTDTQYF.

This chain joins TRBV5-1 and TRBJ1-1, with 10 positions matching TRBD1. Trimming removed 4 bases from V and 6 bases from J; junction bases left unmatched: 12. Looked up from germline, CDR1 is SGHRS and CDR2 is YFSETQ. This CDR3 is 16 amino acids long. The CDR3 DNA follows: TGCGCCAGCAGCCCGGGACAGGGGAGGCCCCGACCTGAAGCTTTCTTT. Its protein is CASSPGQGRPRPEAFF.

J is TRBJ1-1 and V is TRBV4-2; 7 bases align to TRBD1. The CDR3 runs 15 residues. Germline values: CDR1 LGHNA, CDR2 YNFKEQ. Trimming removed 3 bases from V and 4 bases from J; junction bases left unmatched: 8. The CDR3 bases are TGTGCCAGCAGCCATCCCGGGACAGTGCGCACTGAAGCTTTCTTT. The encoded protein is CASSHPGTVRTEAFF.

The rearrangement uses TRBV14 and TRBJ2-3; 10 bases fit TRBD2. CDR3 length: 15 residues. Germline CDR1 reads SGHDN; CDR2 reads FVKESK. V dropped 2 bases and J dropped 8; count of bases not matched to a gene: 7. CDR3 residues: CASSQPSGGAGTQYF. As DNA, the CDR3 is TGTGCCAGCAGCCAACCTAGCGGGGGCGCCGGTACGCAGTATTTT.

V is TRBV4-2 and J is TRBJ2-1; D is perhaps TRBD2 (6 bases). V gave up 0 bases and J gave up 3 bases, with 9 bases separating them. The CDR3 length is 15 residues. The germline V gene encodes CDR1 LGHNA and CDR2 YNFKEQ. CDR3 region: CASSQERGIYNEQFF. In nucleotides, the CDR3 is TGTGCCAGCAGCCAAGAGCGGGGTATCTACAATGAGCAGTTCTTC.

The gene calls are TRBV5-1 and TRBJ2-2, with D maybe TRBD2 (5 bases). V was shortened by 7 bases and J by 8 bases, with 21 bases between the two germline ends. Germline V gene sequence: CDR1 SGHRS, CDR2 YFSETQ. The CDR3 loop spans 15 amino acids. The CDR3 region has the DNA TGCGCCAGCTCTCCTCAAACTAGGGTTGCGGGGGAGCTGTTTTTT. This gives the protein CASSPQTRVAGELFF.

This clone was seen a single time. The gene calls are TRBV5-4 and TRBJ2-7, with 7 bases identical to TRBD2. After removal of 0 bases from V and 1 base from J, the junction contained 7 bases not matched to a gene. CDR1 is SGHNT and CDR2 is YYREEE in the germline V gene (reference sequence). The CDR3 runs 16 residues. The CDR3 region is CASSLGGIAGSYEQYF. The CDR3 bases are TGTGCCAGCAGCTTGGGGGGGATAGCGGGTTCCTACGAGCAGTACTTC.

This clone has more than one count but fewer than ten. CDR3: CASGWGPVGNQPQHF. In nucleotides, the CDR3 is TGCGCCAGCGGGTGGGGGCCGGTGGGCAATCAGCCCCAGCATTTT. V gene TRBV10-2 combines with J gene TRBJ1-5; tentatively, D is TRBD1 (6 bases). This CDR3 is built from 15 residues. V was clipped by 8 bases and J by 2 bases, with 16 bases between them. Germline-derived CDR1 and CDR2 are WSHSY and SAAADI.

V and J are TRBV5-4 and TRBJ2-7; 7 positions match TRBD2. V shed 2 bases, J shed 2 bases, and the junction held 10 bases outside the gene matches. This CDR3 contains 16 residues. Germline CDR1 reads SGHNT; CDR2 reads YYREEE (reference sequence). CDR3 bases: TGTGCCAGCAGCTTACCTGGGGCTAGCGGTCCCTACGAGCAGTACTTC. This gives the protein CASSLPGASGPYEQYF.

The chain carries TRBV7-2 and TRBJ1-5; possibly TRBD1 for D (5 bases). This CDR3 comprises 15 residues. The V and J ends lost 5 bases and 2 bases respectively, with 13 bases between them. Germline V lookup: CDR1 SGHTA, CDR2 FQGNSA. CDR3 DNA: TGTGCCAGCAGCCCGACATGGGGGGGCAATCAGCCCCAGCATTTT. Translation gives CASSPTWGGNQPQHF.

The CDR3 bases are TGCAGCATCTCTAGCGTGGGATCCTACGAGCAGTACTTC. Translation: CSISSVGSYEQYF. The rearrangement joins TRBV29-1 to TRBJ2-7; tentatively, D is TRBD2 (6 bases). The CDR3 extends over 13 amino acids. Trimming cost V 8 bases and J 1 base, with 15 bases left between them. Per the germline V gene, CDR1 is SQVTM and CDR2 is ANQGSEA.

The J gene is TRBJ2-1, the V gene TRBV4-1; the match to TRBD2 covers 8 bases. This CDR3 is 16 amino acids long. Trimming cost V 4 bases and J 0 bases; bases outside gene matches: 5. CDR1 is MGHRA, CDR2 YSYEKL, per germline. The CDR3 is CASSPGLASSYNEQFF. The CDR3 DNA reads as TGCGCCAGCAGCCCCGGACTAGCCAGCTCCTACAATGAGCAGTTCTTC.